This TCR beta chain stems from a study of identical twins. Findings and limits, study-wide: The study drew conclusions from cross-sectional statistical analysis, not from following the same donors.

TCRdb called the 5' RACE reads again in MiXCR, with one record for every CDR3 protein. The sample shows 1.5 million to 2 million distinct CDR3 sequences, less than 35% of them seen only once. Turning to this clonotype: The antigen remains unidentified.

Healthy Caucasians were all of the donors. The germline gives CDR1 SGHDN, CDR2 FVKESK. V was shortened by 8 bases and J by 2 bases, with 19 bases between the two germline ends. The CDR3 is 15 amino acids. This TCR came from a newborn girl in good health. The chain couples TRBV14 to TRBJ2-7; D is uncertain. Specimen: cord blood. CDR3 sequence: CASGLGPTQTYEQYF. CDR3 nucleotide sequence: TGTGCCAGCGGTTTGGGCCCCACCCAGACCTACGAGCAGTACTTC. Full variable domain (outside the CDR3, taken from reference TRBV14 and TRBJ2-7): EAGVTQFPSHSVIEKGQTVTLRCDPISGHDNLYWYRRVMGKEIKFLLHFVKESKQDESGMPNNRFLAERTGGTYSTLKVQPAELEDSGVYFCASGLGPTQTYEQYFGPGTRLTVT.